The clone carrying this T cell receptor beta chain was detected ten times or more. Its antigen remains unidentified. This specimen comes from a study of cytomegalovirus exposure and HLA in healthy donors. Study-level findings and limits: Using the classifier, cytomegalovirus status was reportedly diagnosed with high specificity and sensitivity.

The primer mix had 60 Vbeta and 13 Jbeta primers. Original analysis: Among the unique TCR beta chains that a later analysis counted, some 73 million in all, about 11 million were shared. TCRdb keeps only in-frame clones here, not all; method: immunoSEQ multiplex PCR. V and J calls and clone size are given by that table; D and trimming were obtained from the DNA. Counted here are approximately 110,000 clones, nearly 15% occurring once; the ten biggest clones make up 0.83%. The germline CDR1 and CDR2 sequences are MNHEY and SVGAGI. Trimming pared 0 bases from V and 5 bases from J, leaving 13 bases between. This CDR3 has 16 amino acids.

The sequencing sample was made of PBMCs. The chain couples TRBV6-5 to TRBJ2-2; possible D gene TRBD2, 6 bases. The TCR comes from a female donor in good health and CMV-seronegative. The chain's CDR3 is CASSYSWRARTGELFF. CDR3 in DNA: TGTGCCAGCAGTTACTCATGGAGGGCCAGGACCGGGGAGCTGTTTTTT.